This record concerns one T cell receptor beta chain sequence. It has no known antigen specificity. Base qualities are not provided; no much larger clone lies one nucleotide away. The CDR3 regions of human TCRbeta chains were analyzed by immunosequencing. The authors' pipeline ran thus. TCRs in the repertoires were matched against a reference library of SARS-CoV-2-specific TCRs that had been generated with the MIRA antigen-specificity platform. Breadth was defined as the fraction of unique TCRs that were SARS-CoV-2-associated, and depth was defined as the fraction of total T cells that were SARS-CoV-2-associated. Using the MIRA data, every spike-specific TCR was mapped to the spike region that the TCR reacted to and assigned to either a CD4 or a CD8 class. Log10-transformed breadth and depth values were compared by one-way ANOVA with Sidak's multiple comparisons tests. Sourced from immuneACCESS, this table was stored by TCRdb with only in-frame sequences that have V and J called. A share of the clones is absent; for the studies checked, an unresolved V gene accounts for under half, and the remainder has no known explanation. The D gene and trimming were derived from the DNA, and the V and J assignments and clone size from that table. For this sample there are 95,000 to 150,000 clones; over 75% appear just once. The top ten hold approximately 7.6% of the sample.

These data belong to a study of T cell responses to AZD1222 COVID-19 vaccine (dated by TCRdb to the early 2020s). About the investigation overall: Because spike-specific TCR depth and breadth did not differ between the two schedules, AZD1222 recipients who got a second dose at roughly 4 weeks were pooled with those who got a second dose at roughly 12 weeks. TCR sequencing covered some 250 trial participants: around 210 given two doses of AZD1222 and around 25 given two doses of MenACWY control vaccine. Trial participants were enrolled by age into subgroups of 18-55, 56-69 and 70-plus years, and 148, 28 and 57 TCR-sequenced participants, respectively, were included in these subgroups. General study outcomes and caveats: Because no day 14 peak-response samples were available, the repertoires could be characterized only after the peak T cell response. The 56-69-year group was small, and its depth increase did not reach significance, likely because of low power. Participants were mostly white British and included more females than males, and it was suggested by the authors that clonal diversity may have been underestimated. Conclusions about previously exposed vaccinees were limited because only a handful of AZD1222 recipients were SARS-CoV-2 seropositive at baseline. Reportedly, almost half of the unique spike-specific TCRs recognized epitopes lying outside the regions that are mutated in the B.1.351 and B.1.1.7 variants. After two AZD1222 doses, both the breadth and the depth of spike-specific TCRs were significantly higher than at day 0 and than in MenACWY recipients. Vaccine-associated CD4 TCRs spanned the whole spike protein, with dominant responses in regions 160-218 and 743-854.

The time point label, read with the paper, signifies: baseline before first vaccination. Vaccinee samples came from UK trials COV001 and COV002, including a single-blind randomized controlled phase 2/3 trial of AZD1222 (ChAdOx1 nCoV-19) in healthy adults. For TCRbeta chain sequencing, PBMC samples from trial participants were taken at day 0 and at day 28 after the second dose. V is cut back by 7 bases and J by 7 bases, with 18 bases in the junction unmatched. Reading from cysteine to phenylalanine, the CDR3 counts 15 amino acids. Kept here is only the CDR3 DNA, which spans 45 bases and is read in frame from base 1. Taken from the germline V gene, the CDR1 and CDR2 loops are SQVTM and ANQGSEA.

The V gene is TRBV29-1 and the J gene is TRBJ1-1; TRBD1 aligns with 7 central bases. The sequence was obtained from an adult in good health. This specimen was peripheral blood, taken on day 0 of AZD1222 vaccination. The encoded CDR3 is CSGGDSWHRGDEAFF. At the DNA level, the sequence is TGCAGCGGCGGGGACAGCTGGCACCGAGGGGATGAAGCTTTCTTT.